The rows below give T cell receptor beta chains drawn from one sample of a study of T-cell reconstitution after alpha-beta-depleted transplantation in children. From the PCR reads, TCRdb called clonotypes with MiXCR, one entry per CDR3 protein. Of around 230,000 distinct CDR3 sequences listed, approximately 15% are singletons. The material sequenced was PBMCs, mostly from graft donor cells, taken 360 days after TCRalphabeta/CD19-depleted stem cell transplant. The source is a male patient aged 2 to 10 who had a stem cell transplant for acute lymphoblastic leukemia, so the T cells may come from the graft donor. The CDR3 runs from the conserved cysteine through the conserved F or W.

cdr3_aa: CASVSQGVYNEQFF; v_call: TRBV2; j_call: TRBJ2-1
cdr3_aa: CACDWRLDEQYF; v_call: TRBV12-3/TRBV12-4; j_call: TRBJ2-7
cdr3_aa: CSVGERGGTSTGELFF; v_call: TRBV29-1; j_call: TRBJ2-2
cdr3_aa: CASSLGYWGNTEAFF; v_call: TRBV5-1; j_call: TRBJ1-1
cdr3_aa: CASSLGTRSYNEQFF; v_call: TRBV28; j_call: TRBJ2-1
cdr3_aa: CAISGGDSGANVLTF; v_call: TRBV10-3; j_call: TRBJ2-6
cdr3_aa: CSGKRGPHNEQFF; v_call: TRBV20-1; j_call: TRBJ2-1
cdr3_aa: CASRGDPYEQYF; v_call: TRBV5-1; j_call: TRBJ2-7
cdr3_aa: CASSMFPNNEQFF; v_call: TRBV19; j_call: TRBJ2-1
cdr3_aa: CASSPGQGEGYQPQHF; v_call: TRBV7-2; j_call: TRBJ1-5
cdr3_aa: CSARSRAVEKLFF; v_call: TRBV20-1; j_call: TRBJ1-4
cdr3_aa: CASNLHLSAQGKTEAFF; v_call: TRBV12-3/TRBV12-4; j_call: TRBJ1-1
cdr3_aa: CASSPYLWTTDTGELFF; v_call: TRBV5-5; j_call: TRBJ2-2
cdr3_aa: CASSPGTGVKQYF; v_call: TRBV9; j_call: TRBJ2-7
cdr3_aa: CSAGGLAGGTSTDTQYF; v_call: TRBV20-1; j_call: TRBJ2-3
cdr3_aa: CASSYGRERSYEQYF; v_call: TRBV6-5; j_call: TRBJ2-7
cdr3_aa: CSVLKGQGIGELFF; v_call: TRBV29-1; j_call: TRBJ2-2
cdr3_aa: CASSLDRAQQYF; v_call: TRBV11-2; j_call: TRBJ2-7
cdr3_aa: CASSSPRTGGGETQYF; v_call: TRBV12-3/TRBV12-4; j_call: TRBJ2-5
cdr3_aa: CATSRGQQGDTGELFF; v_call: TRBV15; j_call: TRBJ2-2
cdr3_aa: CASSPDRVGSYEQYF; v_call: TRBV6-1; j_call: TRBJ2-7
cdr3_aa: CASSFGSGATYEQYF; v_call: TRBV28; j_call: TRBJ2-7
cdr3_aa: CASRDTGLVTYPAYNEQFF; v_call: TRBV28; j_call: TRBJ2-1
cdr3_aa: CSVATGDGGNQPQHF; v_call: TRBV29-1; j_call: TRBJ1-5
cdr3_aa: CASSHLSAPHNEQFF; v_call: TRBV10-2; j_call: TRBJ2-1
cdr3_aa: CATRSGNLGTGELFF; v_call: TRBV24-1; j_call: TRBJ2-2
cdr3_aa: CASSLAGVVGYEQYF; v_call: TRBV12-3/TRBV12-4; j_call: TRBJ2-7
cdr3_aa: CASSLRGGRAFF; v_call: TRBV28; j_call: TRBJ1-1
cdr3_aa: CASSLGGAGYTF; v_call: TRBV27; j_call: TRBJ1-2
cdr3_aa: CASSGRSEQFF; v_call: TRBV5-1; j_call: TRBJ2-1
cdr3_aa: CSARALRVTLSYEQYF; v_call: TRBV20-1; j_call: TRBJ2-7
cdr3_aa: CASSRISGGANNEQFF; v_call: TRBV5-6; j_call: TRBJ2-1
cdr3_aa: CSVTGRRGGYTF; v_call: TRBV29-1; j_call: TRBJ1-2
cdr3_aa: CASSLEGWQFF; v_call: TRBV5-1; j_call: TRBJ2-1
cdr3_aa: CASSRPGLAGIYEQYF; v_call: TRBV12-3/TRBV12-4; j_call: TRBJ2-7
cdr3_aa: CASSPRPGYGYTF; v_call: TRBV28; j_call: TRBJ1-2
cdr3_aa: CASSYHGTDPFGYTF; v_call: TRBV6-5; j_call: TRBJ1-2
cdr3_aa: CASSSWGFRGNATQYF; v_call: TRBV28; j_call: TRBJ2-5
cdr3_aa: CASTPGVGDSPLHF; v_call: TRBV5-1; j_call: TRBJ1-6
cdr3_aa: CSARDKRLTSVGEQYF; v_call: TRBV20-1; j_call: TRBJ2-7
cdr3_aa: CASSQGWGLPSSYNEQFF; v_call: TRBV3-1; j_call: TRBJ2-1
cdr3_aa: CASSLGGAFTGELFF; v_call: TRBV5-1; j_call: TRBJ2-2